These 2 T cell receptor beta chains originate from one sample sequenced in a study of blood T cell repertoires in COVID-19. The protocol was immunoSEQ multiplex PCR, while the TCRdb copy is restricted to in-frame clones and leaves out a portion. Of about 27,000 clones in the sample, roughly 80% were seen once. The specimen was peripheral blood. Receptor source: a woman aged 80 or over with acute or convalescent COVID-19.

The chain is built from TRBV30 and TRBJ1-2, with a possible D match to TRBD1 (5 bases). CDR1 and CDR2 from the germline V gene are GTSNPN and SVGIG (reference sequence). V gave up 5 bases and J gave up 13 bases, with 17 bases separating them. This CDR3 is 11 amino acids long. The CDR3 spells CAWSDSGGVTF. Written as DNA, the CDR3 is TGTGCCTGGTCTGATTCCGGGGGAGTCACCTTC.

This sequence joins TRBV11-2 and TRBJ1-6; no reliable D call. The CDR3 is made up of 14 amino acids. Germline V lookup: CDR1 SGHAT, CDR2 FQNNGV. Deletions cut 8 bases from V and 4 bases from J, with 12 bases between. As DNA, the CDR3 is TGTGCCAGCGCGGGAGGCCGTTATAATTCACCCCTCCACTTT. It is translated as CASAGGRYNSPLHF. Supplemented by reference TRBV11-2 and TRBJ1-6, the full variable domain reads EAGVAQSPRYKIIEKRQSVAFWCNPISGHATLYWYQQILGQGPKLLIQFQNNGVVDDSQLPKDRFSAERLKGVDSTLKIQPAKLEDSAVYLCASAGGRYNSPLHFGNGTRLTVT.